Listed here are 30 T cell receptor beta chains from one sample, sequenced in a study of beta chain features in type 1 diabetes. Expressed TCRB transcripts were sequenced because the isolated RNA had all been reverse transcribed beforehand. The table came from immunoSEQ multiplex PCR; TCRdb's copy has only in-frame clones and leaves some out. The data contain about 350,000 clones, roughly a fifth of them singletons. The specimen was naive CD4+ T cells from blood. The source is a woman younger than 30 in good health.

The table lists this clone with a count of one. The CDR3 sequence is CASRDTGKNSPLHF. DNA of the CDR3: TGTGCCAGCAGAGACACCGGGAAAAACTCACCCCTCCACTTT. This rearrangement joins TRBV6-5 to TRBJ1-6; D is unresolved. This CDR3 is 14 amino acids long. CDR1 is MNHEY and CDR2 is SVGAGI in the germline V gene. V lost 6 bases and J lost 10, with 16 bases in between.

This clone was seen more than once but under ten times. CDR3 nucleotides: TGTGCCAGTAGTGCCTCCGCGGGAAGTGCAGAGACCCAGTACTTC. Protein: CASSASAGSAETQYF. The gene calls are TRBV19 and TRBJ2-5, with TRBD2 as a possible D gene (6 bases). Trimming pared 5 bases from V and 4 bases from J, leaving 17 bases between. The length of the CDR3 is 15 residues. The germline gives CDR1 LNHDA, CDR2 SQIVND (reference sequence).

This chain links TRBV7-2 with TRBJ2-2; 7 bases align to TRBD2. CDR3 length: 15 residues. V lost 4 bases and J lost 4; bases outside the gene matches: 6. In germline, CDR1 is SGHTA, CDR2 FQGNSA. DNA of the CDR3: TGTGCCAGCAGCTCCCGAGCGGGGTTCACCGGGGAGCTGTTTTTT. Translation gives CASSSRAGFTGELFF. Full variable domain (missing parts from reference TRBV7-2 and TRBJ2-2): GAGVSQSPSNKVTEKGKDVELRCDPISGHTALYWYRQSLGQGLEFLIYFQGNSAPDKSGLPSDRFSAERTGGSVSTLTIQRTQQEDSAVYLCASSSRAGFTGELFFGEGSRLTVL.

V gene TRBV11-2 combines with J gene TRBJ1-1, with D possibly TRBD1 on 5 matching bases. Germline CDR1 is SGHAT and CDR2 is FQNNGV. V lost 3 bases and J lost 1, with 15 bases in between. This CDR3 spans 16 amino acids. Written as DNA, the CDR3 is TGTGCCAGCAGCTTCGGTGGGGGGTCGGGGAACACTGAAGCTTTCTTT. Its translation is CASSFGGGSGNTEAFF.

This clone turned up a few times. This chain links TRBV29-1 with TRBJ2-7; 8 bases match TRBD1. The germline V gene has CDR1 SQVTM and CDR2 ANQGSEA. J lost 1 base, V lost 4 bases, and 3 bases had no gene match. The CDR3 is 13 residues long. The CDR3 protein is CSVVRGQSYEQYF. The CDR3 DNA is TGCAGCGTTGTCAGGGGGCAATCCTACGAGCAGTACTTC.

V is TRBV19 and J is TRBJ2-3; tentative D call: TRBD2 (6 bases). Germline CDR1 is LNHDA and CDR2 is SQIVND (reference sequence). Deletions cut 6 bases from V and 0 bases from J, with 13 bases between. The CDR3 runs 15 residues. The chain's CDR3 is CASRGSGISTDTQYF. CDR3 coding DNA: TGTGCCAGTAGAGGTAGCGGTATTAGCACAGATACGCAGTATTTT.

The J gene is TRBJ2-3, the V gene TRBV30, with D unclear. The CDR3 has 13 residues. Trimming took off 4 bases at V and 2 bases at J, with 10 bases between the two ends. The germline gives CDR1 GTSNPN, CDR2 SVGIG (reference sequence). The CDR3 loop is CAWTRGNTDTQYF. CDR3 sequence (DNA): TGTGCCTGGACTAGAGGTAACACAGATACGCAGTATTTT.

This clone has more than one count but fewer than ten. The chain is built from TRBV2 and TRBJ1-2, with 9 bases aligning to TRBD1. The J segment lost 4 bases and the V segment lost 5 bases, leaving 5 bases of the junction unmatched. Germline lookup yields CDR1 SNHLY and CDR2 FYNNEI. The CDR3 runs 14 residues. DNA of the CDR3: TGTGCCAGCAGTCGGGACAGGGTACTCTATGGCTACACCTTC. It yields the protein CASSRDRVLYGYTF.

This clone showed up just a few times. The rearrangement links TRBV7-6 to TRBJ1-1; 7 bases match TRBD1. The germline gives CDR1 SGHVS, CDR2 FNYEAQ. J was trimmed by 5 bases and V by 5 bases; bases with no gene match: 2. The CDR3 sequence is 12 residues long. The CDR3 nucleotides are TGTGCCAGCAGCGCGACAGGGACTGAAGCTTTCTTT. It yields the protein CASSATGTEAFF.

This chain joins TRBV30 and TRBJ1-4; maybe TRBD1 (5 bases). The CDR3 has 15 residues. V was trimmed by 0 bases and J by 10 bases, leaving 18 bases between them. Germline-derived CDR1 and CDR2 are GTSNPN and SVGIG (reference sequence). CDR3 DNA: TGTGCCTGGAGTGTAGGGGCCATAAGGTCGGCAAAACTGTTTTTT. This encodes CAWSVGAIRSAKLFF.

The chain combines TRBV29-1 with TRBJ1-3; TRBD1 matches at 7 bases. Germline values: CDR1 SQVTM, CDR2 ANQGSEA. CDR3 length: 12 residues. V lost 3 bases and J lost 4; bases outside the gene matches: 0. Written as DNA, the CDR3 is TGCAGCGTTGAGACAGGGGGAAACACCATATATTTT. This translates into CSVETGGNTIYF.

For this clone: Other DNA variants within this sample encode the same CDR3. This chain uses TRBV7-9 with TRBJ2-5; D gene ambiguous. The CDR3 covers 11 residues. Germline assignment: CDR1 SEHNR and CDR2 FQNEAQ (reference sequence). V gave up 5 bases and J gave up 3 bases, with 4 bases separating them. CDR3 sequence: CASSPKETQYF. Here the CDR3 DNA reads TGTGCCAGCAGCCCCAAAGAGACCCAGTACTTC. Full variable domain (remainder filled in from reference TRBV7-9 and TRBJ2-5): DTGVSQNPRHKITKRGQNVTFRCDPISEHNRLYWYRQTLGQGPEFLTYFQNEAQLEKSRLLSDRFSAERPKGSFSTLEIQRTEQGDSAMYLCASSPKETQYFGPGTRLLVL.

This clone was seen only a few times. V is TRBV9 and J is TRBJ2-1; 9 nucleotides match TRBD2. The CDR3 length is 15 residues. V shed 3 bases and J 8 bases; nucleotides not matched to a gene: 9. CDR1 SGDLS and CDR2 YYNGEE come from the germline V gene. CDR3 protein: CASSESSGRTDEQFF. The CDR3 coding sequence is TGTGCCAGCAGCGAGAGTAGCGGGAGAACGGATGAGCAGTTCTTC.

The DNA for the CDR3 is TGTGCCAGCAGCTCTGGGGGGTTACAAGAGACCCAGTACTTC. Encoded protein: CASSSGGLQETQYF. The chain joins TRBV5-4 to TRBJ2-5; D might be TRBD2 (6 bases). CDR3 size: 14 residues. The ends were cut back, 3 bases at V and 2 bases at J, with 11 bases in the middle. Germline V gene lookup returns CDR1 SGHNT and CDR2 YYREEE (reference sequence). Full variable domain (rest looked up from reference TRBV5-4 and TRBJ2-5): ETGVTQSPTHLIKTRGQQVTLRCSSQSGHNTVSWYQQALGQGPQFIFQYYREEENGRGNFPPRFSGLQFPNYSSELNVNALELDDSALYLCASSSGGLQETQYFGPGTRLLVL.

The chain carries TRBV7-6 and TRBJ2-6; 9 nucleotides align to TRBD1. The CDR3 has 15 amino acids. The V segment lost 6 bases and the J segment 5 bases; nucleotides outside the gene matches: 5. Germline V gene lookup returns CDR1 SGHVS and CDR2 FNYEAQ. CDR3 sequence reads: CASSTGGIRANVLTF. The CDR3 DNA sequence: TGTGCCAGCAGTACAGGGGGCATAAGGGCCAACGTCCTGACTTTC.

This clone was observed a handful of times. The chain links TRBV27 to TRBJ1-1; 7 bases are a match to TRBD1. The germline CDR1 and CDR2 sequences are MNHEY and SMNVEV (reference sequence). The CDR3 runs 13 residues. The junction had 12 bases not matched to a gene; V was cut back by 6 bases and J by 11 bases. In DNA, the CDR3 is TGTGCCAGCAGCACCGAATACAGGGGAGTGGCTTTCTTT. This gives the protein CASSTEYRGVAFF.

The V call is TRBV30, the J call TRBJ2-5; TRBD2 matches at 9 bases. This CDR3 is 15 amino acids long. The J segment lost 0 bases and the V segment lost 4 bases, leaving 6 bases of the junction unmatched. Germline lookup yields CDR1 GTSNPN and CDR2 SVGIG (reference sequence). The DNA for the CDR3 is TGTGCCTGGACTAGCGGGGAAGGGTACCAAGAGACCCAGTACTTC. Translation gives CAWTSGEGYQETQYF.

The chain has TRBV27 and TRBJ1-2; 7 bases agree with TRBD1. The germline gives CDR1 MNHEY, CDR2 SMNVEV (reference sequence). The CDR3 runs to 17 residues. The J segment lost 1 base and the V segment lost 5 bases, leaving 13 bases of the junction unmatched. The CDR3 reads CASSPGTALGYNYGYTF. CDR3 sequence (DNA): TGTGCCAGCAGTCCCGGGACAGCCCTAGGTTATAACTATGGCTACACCTTC.

The chain couples TRBV30 to TRBJ1-2; tentative D call: TRBD1 (5 bases). The V and J ends lost 0 bases and 8 bases respectively, with 13 bases between them. The CDR3 runs to 13 residues. The germline gives CDR1 GTSNPN, CDR2 SVGIG (reference sequence). CDR3 loop: CAWSVGRGGGYTF. CDR3 in DNA: TGTGCCTGGAGTGTGGGGAGGGGAGGAGGCTACACCTTC.

The chain employs TRBV15 and TRBJ2-3; no firm D call. There are 12 residues in the CDR3. Germline assignment: CDR1 LNHNV and CDR2 YYDKDF (reference sequence). V shed 1 base and J shed 5 bases, with 4 bases lying between them. CDR3 coding DNA: TGTGCCACCAGCAGAGGAGAAGATACGCAGTATTTT. Amino acids: CATSRGEDTQYF.

This clone came up a few times. The chain carries TRBV5-4 and TRBJ2-3, with D tentatively TRBD1 (7 bases). V was trimmed by 4 bases and J by 2 bases, leaving 11 bases between them. The germline V gene encodes CDR1 SGHNT and CDR2 YYREEE (reference sequence). The CDR3 runs 14 residues. CDR3 coding DNA: TGTGCCAGCAGCGCGGGACAGTCCACAGATACGCAGTATTTT. Its translation: CASSAGQSTDTQYF.

This clone was found a few times. V gene TRBV2 combines with J gene TRBJ2-1, with D possibly being TRBD1 (6 bases). The CDR3 loop spans 14 amino acids. Germline V CDR1 and CDR2: SNHLY, FYNNEI. V was cut by 2 bases and J by 9 bases, with 14 bases left in between. CDR3 in amino acids: CASSEWVTGSEQFF. The CDR3 region has the DNA TGTGCCAGCAGTGAATGGGTTACAGGGAGTGAGCAGTTCTTC. The full variable domain, its missing parts supplied by reference TRBV2 and TRBJ2-1, is EPEVTQTPSHQVTQMGQEVILRCVPISNHLYFYWYRQILGQKVEFLVSFYNNEISEKSEIFDDQFSVERPDGSNFTLKIRSTKLEDSAMYFCASSEWVTGSEQFFGPGTRLTVL.

The V gene is TRBV30, the J gene TRBJ2-1; 8 bases match TRBD2. This CDR3 spans 14 amino acids. Germline V gene lookup returns CDR1 GTSNPN and CDR2 SVGIG (reference sequence). V lost 6 bases to trimming and J lost 6 bases; unmatched junction nucleotides: 10. The CDR3 reads CACSRAGAVNEQFF. CDR3 DNA sequence: TGTGCCTGTTCACGAGCGGGGGCAGTCAATGAGCAGTTCTTC.

CDR3 region: CASTGTEGGNTIYF. CDR3 in DNA: TGTGCCAGCACCGGGACAGAAGGTGGAAACACCATATATTTT. The chain is built from TRBV6-6 and TRBJ1-3; TRBD1 aligns across 7 bases. Losses at the gene ends were 7 bases for V and 3 bases for J; bases not matched to a gene: 6. CDR3 length equals 14 residues. Germline V gene sequence: CDR1 MNHNY, CDR2 SVGAGI (reference sequence).

V is TRBV30 and J is TRBJ2-2; D is perhaps TRBD2 (6 bases). The V and J ends lost 3 bases and 8 bases respectively, with 13 bases between them. Germline V gene lookup returns CDR1 GTSNPN and CDR2 SVGIG (reference sequence). The length of the CDR3 is 13 residues. The CDR3 coding sequence is TGTGCCTGGAGCCGGGGACTCGAGGGGGAGCTGTTTTTT. It codes for CAWSRGLEGELFF.

This rearrangement joins TRBV15 to TRBJ2-3, with a weak D call TRBD2 (6 bases). The length of the CDR3 is 13 residues. Germline CDR1 and CDR2: LNHNV and YYDKDF (reference sequence). Trimming cost V 4 bases and J 8 bases, with 13 bases left between them. CDR3 nucleotides: TGTGCCACCAGCATAAGGAGGGTGGCTACGCAGTATTTT. Translating it yields CATSIRRVATQYF.

The chain is built from TRBV29-1 and TRBJ2-7, with 8 bases that match TRBD2. The germline V gene encodes CDR1 SQVTM and CDR2 ANQGSEA. The V segment lost 6 bases and the J segment 3 bases; nucleotides outside the gene matches: 7. This CDR3 is built from 13 residues. The DNA of the CDR3 is TGCAGCGTGCGGGGGCGGGGGGACTACGAGCAGTACTTC. It specifies CSVRGRGDYEQYF.

The rearrangement links TRBV2 to TRBJ2-5, with TRBD2 identical over 9 bases. Germline CDR1 and CDR2: SNHLY and FYNNEI. There are 15 residues in the CDR3. Unmatched junction bases numbered 6, after V lost 5 bases and J lost 2 bases. The CDR3 protein is CASSFSGRRQETQYF. The CDR3 DNA is TGTGCCAGCAGTTTTAGCGGGAGACGACAAGAGACCCAGTACTTC.

In this sample, this clone turned up a few times. The chain is built from TRBV4-3 and TRBJ1-1; 8 bases line up with TRBD1. Germline CDR1 and CDR2: LGHNA and YSLEER. J gave up 5 bases and V 4 bases, and 3 bases lay outside the gene matches. The CDR3 loop spans 13 amino acids. The CDR3 DNA reads TGCGCCAGCAGCCTTGACAGGGGTACTGAAGCTTTCTTT. This translates into CASSLDRGTEAFF.

This chain joins TRBV30 and TRBJ2-1; TRBD2 aligns across 7 bases. The trim removed 2 bases at V and 4 bases at J, leaving 2 bases unmatched. From germline, CDR1 is GTSNPN and CDR2 SVGIG (reference sequence). The CDR3 is made up of 13 amino acids. The DNA of the CDR3 is TGTGCCTGGAGTCGCGGGGGATACAATGAGCAGTTCTTC. Translating gives CAWSRGGYNEQFF.